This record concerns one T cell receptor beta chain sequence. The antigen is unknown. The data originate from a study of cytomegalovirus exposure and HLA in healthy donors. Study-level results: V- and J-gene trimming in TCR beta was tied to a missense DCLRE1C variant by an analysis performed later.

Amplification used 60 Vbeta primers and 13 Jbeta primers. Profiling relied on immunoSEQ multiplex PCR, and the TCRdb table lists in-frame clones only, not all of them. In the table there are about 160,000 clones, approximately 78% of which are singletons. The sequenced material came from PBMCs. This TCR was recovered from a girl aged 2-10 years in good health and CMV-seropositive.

CDR3 in DNA: TGTGCCAGCAGTATTCGACAGGGCCTTTTCCTTTACGAGCAGTACTTC. It encodes CASSIRQGLFLYEQYF. V and J are TRBV25-1 and TRBJ2-7, with 7 bases fitting TRBD1. Germline V lookup: CDR1 MGHDK, CDR2 SYGVNS. Germline trimming cut 5 bases from V and 4 bases from J; bases unmatched to any gene: 14. The CDR3 loop spans 16 amino acids.